The rows below give T cell receptor beta chains drawn from one sample of a study of control samples from healthy donors and cancer patients. Produced via immunoSEQ multiplex PCR; TCRdb's table is partial and in-frame only. The table shows approximately 82,000 clones, with around 94% occurring only once. Sequences were obtained from blood. These receptors came from a woman under 30 in good health. Both conserved end residues are part of each CDR3. Each record gives: CDR3 DNA, CDR3 protein, clone size, V gene, J gene, D gene. D genes are given only for firm matches. Some rows have no size entry. The others give once, few or many, or a class for an expanded clone.

TGTGCCAGCGACCCGTCTCTACCGCCCCGGGAGCTGTTTTTT	CASDPSLPPRELFF	.	TRBV6-6	TRBJ2-2	.
TGTGCCAGCAGCCCGTTGACGTACGAGCAGTACTTC	CASSPLTYEQYF	.	TRBV7-9	TRBJ2-7	.
TGTGCCAGCAGCGGCTCATCTAGCGGGAGGGGAGAGACCCAGTACTTC	CASSGSSSGRGETQYF	.	TRBV9	TRBJ2-5	TRBD2
TGTGCCAGCAGCTTGAGTCCCAGGCAAGAGACCCAGTACTTC	CASSLSPRQETQYF	.	TRBV5-4	TRBJ2-5	.
TGTGCCAGTACCACTACAGGGGGCTACGAGCAGTACTTC	CASTTTGGYEQYF	.	TRBV19	TRBJ2-7	TRBD1
TGTGCCAGCAGCAGCCGGGACAGGGCGTTCTCCTACGAGCAGTACTTC	CASSSRDRAFSYEQYF	few	TRBV9	TRBJ2-7	TRBD1
TGTGCCAGCAGTCCAAACATAGACAGCACCTACGAGCAGTACTTC	CASSPNIDSTYEQYF	.	TRBV7-9	TRBJ2-7	.
TGTGCCAGTAGTATTCCGAGGGGCGCGAAGGACACTGAAGCTTTCTTT	CASSIPRGAKDTEAFF	.	TRBV19	TRBJ1-1	.
TGTGCCAGCAGGGGGGGGACTGAAGCTTTCTTT	CASRGGTEAFF	.	TRBV6-6	TRBJ1-1	.
TGCGCCAGCAGCCTCCAGTACCCAGATACGCAGTATTTT	CASSLQYPDTQYF	.	TRBV5-1	TRBJ2-3	.
TGTGCCAGCAGGGTATCTTGGCGGGTTCACAATGAGCAGTTCTTC	CASRVSWRVHNEQFF	.	TRBV6-5	TRBJ2-1	.
TGTGCCAGCAGCCAATACGGTGTTCAGGCTGGCACAGATACGCAGTATTTT	CASSQYGVQAGTDTQYF	.	TRBV7-8	TRBJ2-3	.
TGTGCCAGCAGCCCGACGGCGACAGGGGGCGGCTATGGCTACACCTTC	CASSPTATGGGYGYTF	.	TRBV5-6	TRBJ1-2	TRBD1
TGTGCCAGCAGCTTCGGGGGGCGCTTGAACACTGAAGCTTTCTTT	CASSFGGRLNTEAFF	.	TRBV7-9	TRBJ1-1	.
TGTGCCAGCAGTCCCACCTCCTTCGGTGTCGAGCAGTACTTC	CASSPTSFGVEQYF	.	TRBV6-2/TRBV6-3	TRBJ2-7	.
TGTGCCAGCAGCAGCACCAGGACCTACGAGCAGTACTTC	CASSSTRTYEQYF	.	TRBV6-5	TRBJ2-7	.
TGTGCCAGCAGTCCAACAGTGCTTTTGAATTCACCCCTCCACTTT	CASSPTVLLNSPLHF	.	TRBV6-6	TRBJ1-6	.
TGTGCCAGCAGTGCACGACTAGCCTCCGATGAGCAGTTCTTC	CASSARLASDEQFF	.	TRBV2	TRBJ2-1	TRBD2
TGTGCCAGTAGTAACACGCCCGGGACTAGCGGGGTGATGATGTTCTTC	CASSNTPGTSGVMMFF	.	TRBV19	TRBJ2-1	TRBD2
TGTGCCAGCAGCTTTGGCCGGGACAGGCAGTTCTTC	CASSFGRDRQFF	.	TRBV7-2	TRBJ2-1	TRBD1
TGTGCCAGCAGCGGCGGGGGCCGAGGCGGCTACGAGCAGTACTTC	CASSGGGRGGYEQYF	.	TRBV28	TRBJ2-7	.
TGTGCCAGCAGTTTTACCGGACAGGGAGGGCGGGAGACCCAGTACTTC	CASSFTGQGGRETQYF	.	TRBV28	TRBJ2-5	.
TGTGCCAGCAGCTTTGGCAGTGCCTTTTATAGTCTTGGCAATCAGCCCCAGCATTTT	CASSFGSAFYSLGNQPQHF	.	TRBV7-9	TRBJ1-5	.
TGTGCCAGCAGCCCCGGTCCAAGAAAGACCCAGTACTTC	CASSPGPRKTQYF	.	TRBV3-1/TRBV3-2	TRBJ2-5	.